Described below is a single TCR beta chain sequence and its context. This specimen comes from a study of CD8 T cells in ankylosing spondylitis. This CDR3 contains 10 residues. TCRdb processed the 5' RACE reads anew with MiXCR; each CDR3 protein has one entry. The sample gives about 350,000 distinct CDR3 sequences, around 20% of which show up once; about 12% is in the top ten. The clonotype comes from a male donor with ankylosing spondylitis or in good health (not recorded which). Input material: blood, either unsorted or a sorted T cell fraction (not recorded which). The chain links TRBV12-3 or TRBV12-4 to TRBJ1-1, with D tentatively TRBD1 (5 bases). CDR3 residues: CVSGGTEAFF. As DNA, the CDR3 is TGTGTCTCGGGGGGCACTGAAGCTTTCTTT.